The 27 T cell receptor beta chains in this list originate from one sample, sequenced in a study of tumor-infiltrating lymphocytes in primary liver carcinoma (dated by TCRdb to about 2017). Without any cell sorting, total RNA and DNA were extracted together from about 20-30 mg of bulk tissue using the AllPrep DNA/RNA mini kit. Sequencing instrument: Illumina HiSeq 2500. A constant-region primer and ProtoScript II reverse transcriptase were used to reverse-transcribe TCRbeta-specific cDNA from around 530 ng total RNA. TCRbeta libraries were built with three nested multiplex PCR rounds, a slightly modified ARM-PCR procedure. Each of the first two PCR rounds ran for nine to eleven cycles and used multiplex TRBV1-TRBV30 forward primers together with a Cbeta reverse primer. TCRdb trimmed public reads at Q25 via fastp, called clones via MiXCR and kept in-frame beta chains. Each record represents a unique CDR3 protein, reported with the most common genes and DNA among its rows. In this sample the table shows approximately 76,000 distinct CDR3 sequences, about 64% of which occur a single time. The top ten hold roughly 13% of the sample.

What was sequenced was liver tumor tissue from sampling region 4. Taken with the paper, the label for cell subset or site translates to: tumor region T4, right-lateral pole. These receptors all stem from a woman aged 60-70 years with primary liver carcinoma and hepatitis B virus infection.

Turning to this clonotype: Germline and junction disagree at one end, which may indicate a read error. V gene TRBV12-3 or TRBV12-4 combines with J gene TRBJ2-5; 7 nucleotides match TRBD2. The CDR3 totals 17 residues. The CDR3 spells CASRRLVGGPRVEDQNF. CDR3 sequence (DNA): TGTGCCAGCAGAAGACTAGTGGGAGGGCCAAGAGTAGAAGACCAGAATTTC.

This clonotype was detected once. At one of its ends the junction is not consistent with the germline gene, which may arise from a read error. This sequence joins TRBV6-2 or TRBV6-3 and TRBJ2-4; D is ambiguous. Per germline, CDR1 MNHEY and CDR2 SVGEGT. The CDR3 has 14 residues. Here the CDR3 reads CARSYIGPQNIQYF. DNA for the CDR3: TGTGCCAGGAGTTATATAGGGCCACAAAACATTCAGTACTTC.

Concerning this clonotype itself: Likely a read error: the CDR3 ends without its conserved phenylalanine or tryptophan. This chain uses TRBV11-3 with TRBJ2-1; 10 bases match TRBD2. J gave up 9 bases and V 5 bases, and 10 bases lay outside the gene matches. There are 15 residues in the CDR3. The germline V gene has CDR1 SGHNT and CDR2 YENEEA. The CDR3 loop reads CASSIGTSGKLEQFY. In DNA form, the CDR3 reads TGTGCCAGCAGCATAGGAACTAGCGGGAAACTTGAGCAGTTCTAC.

With regard to this clonotype: A read error may explain this, as a much larger clone is one base away. V is TRBV7-8 and J is TRBJ1-3; 7 bases line up with TRBD1. In germline, CDR1 is SGHVS, CDR2 FQNEAQ. This CDR3 contains 15 residues. The CDR3 reads CTSSSGQASGNTIYF. DNA of the CDR3: TGTACCAGCAGCTCTGGACAGGCCTCTGGAAACACCATATATTTT.

The table lists this clonotype with a count of one. This sequence joins TRBV20-1 and TRBJ2-1; 8 nucleotides align to TRBD2. The CDR3 is 16 residues long. The junction had 10 bases not matched to a gene; V was cut back by 6 bases and J by 0 bases. CDR1 and CDR2 from the germline V gene are DFQATT and SNEGSKA (reference sequence). CDR3 sequence (DNA): TGCAGTGCCTCCTGGGCGGGGGGCAGCTCCTACAATGAGCAGTTCTTC. It specifies CSASWAGGSSYNEQFF.

On this clonotype itself: Since no conserved phenylalanine or tryptophan closes the CDR3, a read error is the likely cause. The rearrangement joins TRBV6-1 to TRBJ2-1; perhaps TRBD2 as D (6 bases). V lost 9 bases, J lost 4 bases, and 16 bases lay in between. Germline lookup yields CDR1 MNHNS and CDR2 SASEGT. This CDR3 has 14 residues. For the CDR3, the DNA is TGTGCCAGGACCCCGGGAGCAGATTACAATGAGCAGTTCTTA. Translation gives CARTPGADYNEQFL.

Regarding this clonotype: The missing conserved phenylalanine or tryptophan at the end of this CDR3 makes a read error likely. The chain uses TRBV11-1 and TRBJ2-1, with 11 bases aligning to TRBD2. CDR1 is SGHAT, CDR2 FQDESV, per germline (reference sequence). The length of the CDR3 is 14 residues. The CDR3 region is CVSKGLAGGREQFL. DNA of the CDR3: TGTGTCAGCAAGGGATTAGCGGGAGGGCGTGAGCAGTTCTTA.

Note on this clonotype: Germline and junction disagree at one end, which may indicate a read error. In nucleotides, the CDR3 is TGTGCCAGCAGCACCTCGGCTAGCGGGAAGGCCTCCTACGAGCAGTGCTTC. It yields the protein CASSTSASGKASYEQCF. V is TRBV6-6 and J is TRBJ2-7; 9 positions agree with TRBD2. The V gene's germline CDR1 is MNHNY and CDR2 SVGAGI (reference sequence). The CDR3 covers 17 residues.

This clonotype was seen only once. An end of the junction does not agree with germline; a read error may underlie this. This chain joins TRBV4-1 and TRBJ2-3, with 14 bases that match TRBD2. There are 16 residues in the CDR3. Germline V gives CDR1 MGHRA, CDR2 YSYEKL. The CDR3 here is CASSQGLAGGRDTQYF. For the CDR3, the DNA is TGCGCCAGTAGCCAAGGACTAGCGGGAGGCAGAGATACGCAGTATTTT.

On this clonotype: Lacking the conserved final phenylalanine or tryptophan, this CDR3 likely reflects a read error. V is TRBV5-1 and J is TRBJ2-2; TRBD2 agrees at 8 bases. The CDR3 covers 18 residues. Germline V gene lookup returns CDR1 SGHRS and CDR2 YFSETQ. CDR3 nucleotide sequence: TGCGCCAGCAGCTCGGATGGTAGGGGACTAGGCGGGACCGGAGAGCTGTTTTCT. Amino acid sequence: CASSSDGRGLGGTGELFS.

This clonotype was counted many times. The chain employs TRBV6-1 and TRBJ2-2; tentatively, D is TRBD1 (5 bases). This CDR3 is 13 amino acids long. Between the trimmed V and J ends, which lost 3 bases and 8 bases, there was a span of 10 bases. CDR1 is MNHNS, CDR2 SASEGT, per germline. The CDR3 DNA follows: TGTGCCAGCAGTGAGCAACAGGCGGGGGAGCTGTTTTTT. Encoded protein: CASSEQQAGELFF.

A remark on this clonotype: A junction end diverges from the germline sequence, so it may reflect a read error. V gene TRBV4-2 combines with J gene TRBJ2-2; TRBD2 matches at 7 bases. Germline V gene data show CDR1 as LGHNA and CDR2 as YNFKEQ. This CDR3 comprises 15 residues. The CDR3 DNA follows: TGTGCCAGTAGCCGAGAGGGAGGGGACACCGGGGAGCTGTTTTTT. Protein: CASSREGGDTGELFF.

In this sample, this clonotype turned up once. Given a much more abundant clone one base away, this may be a read error. This chain links TRBV7-9 with TRBJ1-3; unclear D gene. The CDR3 is made up of 16 amino acids. CDR1 and CDR2 from the germline V gene are SEHNR and FQNEAQ (reference sequence). The CDR3 region has the DNA TGTGCCAACAGCCCCCCCGGTAGGCTGTCTGGAAACACCATATATTTT. It encodes CANSPPGRLSGNTIYF.

Of note for this clonotype: At one of its ends the junction is not consistent with the germline gene, which may arise from a read error. The CDR3 DNA follows: TGTGCCAGCATCCCCCCTGGAGATTCCAATTACAATGGGCAGTTCTTC. Encoded protein: CASIPPGDSNYNGQFF. The chain links TRBV11-3 to TRBJ2-1; D is undetermined. CDR3 length equals 16 residues. The germline V gene encodes CDR1 SGHNT and CDR2 YENEEA.

On this clonotype: A much larger clone sits a single nucleotide away, making a read error possible. The gene calls are TRBV6-5 and TRBJ2-1; D not certain. Germline CDR1 and CDR2: MNHEY and SVGAGI. The CDR3 consists of 13 residues. CDR3 bases: TGTACCAGCAGTTACGTGCCTAGAAATGAGCAGTTCTTC. This encodes CTSSYVPRNEQFF.

The V gene is TRBV20-1, the J gene TRBJ1-1; a weak D match, TRBD1 (5 bases). The CDR3 is 14 amino acids. Germline V CDR1 and CDR2: DFQATT, SNEGSKA (reference sequence). V shed 3 bases and J shed 1 base, with 12 bases lying between them. CDR3 DNA: TGCAGTGCTAGGGGGGGGACTTCGAACACTGAAGCTTTCTTT. This sequence encodes CSARGGTSNTEAFF.

The chain is built from TRBV6-5 and TRBJ2-7; 9 bases map to TRBD2. V shed 2 bases, J shed 10 bases, and the junction held 21 bases outside the gene matches. This CDR3 is 18 amino acids long. Germline-derived CDR1 and CDR2 are MNHEY and SVGAGI. In DNA form, the CDR3 reads TGTGCCAGCAGTTACCGCTTAATGGGCGGGAGGGCCGCCTATGACCAGTACTTC. Its protein is CASSYRLMGGRAAYDQYF.

With regard to this clonotype: This may stem from a read error, because a much larger clone lies one nucleotide away. V gene TRBV6-1 combines with J gene TRBJ2-7; possibly TRBD2 for D (6 bases). Germline V CDR1 and CDR2: MNHNS, SASEGT. The length of the CDR3 is 13 residues. CDR3 sequence (DNA): TGTGCCAGCAGCGTAAGGGACTCCCACGAGCAGTACTTC. Amino acid sequence: CASSVRDSHEQYF.

In this sample, this clonotype turned up a few times. At one end the junction does not follow the germline gene, possibly because of a read error. The chain couples TRBV7-9 to TRBJ1-2; TRBD1 is a possible D gene (5 bases). The germline V gene has CDR1 SEHNR and CDR2 FQNEAQ (reference sequence). The CDR3 totals 14 residues. CDR3 sequence (DNA): TGTGCCAGCAGCTTCCCCGGGACGGCATATGGCTACATCTTC. It is translated as CASSFPGTAYGYIF.

A word on this clonotype: A much larger clone lies a single base off, so this may be a read error. The genes are TRBV28 and TRBJ1-5, with TRBD1 identical over 8 bases. Germline assignment: CDR1 MDHEN and CDR2 SYDVKM. This CDR3 contains 15 residues. The ends lost 3 bases at V and 0 bases at J; junction bases unmatched: 1. The CDR3 nucleotides are TGTGCCAGCAGTTTCGGACAGGGTAGCAATCAGCCCCAGCATTTT. Translating it yields CASSFGQGSNQPQHF.

Concerning this clonotype: Given a much more abundant clone one base away, this may be a read error. The chain links TRBV12-3 or TRBV12-4 to TRBJ2-2; D might be TRBD1 or TRBD2, each matching 5 bases. The CDR3 loop spans 14 amino acids. V was cut by 4 bases and J by 7 bases, with 13 bases left in between. The CDR3 region is CASSSPLGVGELFF. In DNA form, the CDR3 reads TGTGCCAGCAGTTCCCCCCTGGGGGTCGGGGAGCTGTTTTTT.

The CDR3 bases are TGCGCCAGCGGCGTGCAACAGGGCCTGCCCCAGCATTTT. It is translated as CASGVQQGLPQHF. The gene calls are TRBV4-1 and TRBJ1-5; tentatively, D is TRBD1 (6 bases). This CDR3 is built from 13 residues. Germline lookup yields CDR1 MGHRA and CDR2 YSYEKL. Trimming shortened V by 8 bases and J by 9 bases, and 17 bases separated the two germline ends.

Details on this clonotype: At one boundary the junction diverges from the germline segment, which might be a read error. The chain recombines TRBV11-2 with TRBJ2-3, with unresolved D. This CDR3 comprises 15 residues. From germline, CDR1 is SGHAT and CDR2 FQNNGV. The CDR3 loop is CATSLVSRSTDTQYF. In DNA form, the CDR3 reads TGTGCCACCAGCTTAGTAAGCCGTAGCACGGATACGCAGTATTTT.

This clonotype was counted only a few times. A much larger clone is a single base away; this may be a read error. DNA for the CDR3: TGTGTCAGCAGTCTCCGGGACTACACCGGGGAGCTGTTTTTT. This sequence encodes CVSSLRDYTGELFF. J is TRBJ2-2 and V is TRBV12-3 or TRBV12-4, with D maybe TRBD2 (6 bases). The CDR3 loop spans 14 amino acids.

This clonotype appeared once. One end of the junction does not line up with germline, which may come from a read error. The J gene is TRBJ1-2, the V gene TRBV14; the D gene is possibly TRBD1 (5 bases). Per germline, CDR1 SGHDN and CDR2 FVKESK. The CDR3 has 13 residues. The CDR3 DNA sequence: TGTCCCAGCAGCCAAAGACAGTCCTACGGCTACACCTTC. Its protein product is CPSSQRQSYGYTF.

Notes on this clonotype: One junction end does not reproduce the germline sequence, and a read error may be involved. This chain joins TRBV30 and TRBJ2-3, with a tentative D call TRBD2 (5 bases). CDR3 size: 15 residues. CDR1 is GTSNPN and CDR2 is SVGIG in the germline V gene (reference sequence). The CDR3 spells CAWSFEGFFTDTQYF. In nucleotides, the CDR3 is TGTGCCTGGAGCTTCGAGGGATTCTTCACAGATACGCAATATTTT.

With regard to this clonotype: Mismatch with germline at one junction end may stem from a read error. The rearrangement joins TRBV11-2 to TRBJ2-3; no reliable D call. The germline V gene has CDR1 SGHAT and CDR2 FQNNGV. The CDR3 has 14 amino acids. CDR3 in DNA: TGTGCCAGTAGCTTAGAAGCAAGTGCAGATACGCCGTATTTT. Translating gives CASSLEASADTPYF.